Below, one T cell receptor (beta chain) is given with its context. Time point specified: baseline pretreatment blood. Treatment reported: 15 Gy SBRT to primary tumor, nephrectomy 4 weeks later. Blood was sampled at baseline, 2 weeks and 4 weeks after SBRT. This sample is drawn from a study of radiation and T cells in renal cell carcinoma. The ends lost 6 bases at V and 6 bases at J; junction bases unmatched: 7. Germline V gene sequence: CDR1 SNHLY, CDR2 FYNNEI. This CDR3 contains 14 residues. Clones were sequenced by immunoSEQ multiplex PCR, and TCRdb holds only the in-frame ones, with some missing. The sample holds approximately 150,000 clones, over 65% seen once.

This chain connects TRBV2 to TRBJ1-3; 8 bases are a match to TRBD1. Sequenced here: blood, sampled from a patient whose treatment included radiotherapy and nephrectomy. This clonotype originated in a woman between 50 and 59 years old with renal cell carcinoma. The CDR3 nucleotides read TGTGCCAGCAGGGCCGGACAGGGAGAAAACACCATATATTTT. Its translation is CASRAGQGENTIYF.